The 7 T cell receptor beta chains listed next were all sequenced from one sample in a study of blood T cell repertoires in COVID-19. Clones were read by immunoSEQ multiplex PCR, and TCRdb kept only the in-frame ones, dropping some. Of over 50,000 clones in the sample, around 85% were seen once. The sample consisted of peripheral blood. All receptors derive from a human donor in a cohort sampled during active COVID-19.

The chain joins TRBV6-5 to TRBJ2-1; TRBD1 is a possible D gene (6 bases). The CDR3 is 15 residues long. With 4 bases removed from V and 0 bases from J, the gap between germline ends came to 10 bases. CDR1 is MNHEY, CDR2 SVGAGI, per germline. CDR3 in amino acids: CASSFVDSSYNEQFF. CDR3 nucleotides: TGTGCCAGCAGTTTTGTGGACAGCTCCTACAATGAGCAGTTCTTC.

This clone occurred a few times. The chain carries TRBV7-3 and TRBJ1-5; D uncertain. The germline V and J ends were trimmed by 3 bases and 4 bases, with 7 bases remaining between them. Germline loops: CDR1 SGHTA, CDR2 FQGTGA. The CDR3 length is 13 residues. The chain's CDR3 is CASSLGANQPQHF. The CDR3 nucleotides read TGTGCCAGCAGCTTGGGCGCGAATCAGCCCCAGCATTTT.

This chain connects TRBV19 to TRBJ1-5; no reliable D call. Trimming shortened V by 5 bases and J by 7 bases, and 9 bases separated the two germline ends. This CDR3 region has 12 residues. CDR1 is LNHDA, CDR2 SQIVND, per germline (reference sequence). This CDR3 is CASSPLVQPQHF. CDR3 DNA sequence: TGTGCCAGTAGTCCCCTCGTCCAGCCCCAGCATTTT.

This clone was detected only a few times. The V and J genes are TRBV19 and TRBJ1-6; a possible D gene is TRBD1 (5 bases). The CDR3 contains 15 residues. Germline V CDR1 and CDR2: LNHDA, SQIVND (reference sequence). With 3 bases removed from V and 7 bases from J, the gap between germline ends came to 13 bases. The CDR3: CASSMGRALNSPLHF. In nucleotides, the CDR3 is TGTGCCAGTAGTATGGGCAGGGCCCTAAATTCACCCCTCCACTTT.

CDR3 region: CATSRDSGRGQPQHF. For the CDR3, the DNA is TGTGCCACCAGCAGAGATTCGGGCCGGGGTCAGCCCCAGCATTTT. The V and J genes are TRBV15 and TRBJ1-5; no firm D call. V lost 0 bases and J lost 6, with 12 bases in between. Per the germline V gene, CDR1 is LNHNV and CDR2 is YYDKDF (reference sequence). The CDR3 has 15 residues.

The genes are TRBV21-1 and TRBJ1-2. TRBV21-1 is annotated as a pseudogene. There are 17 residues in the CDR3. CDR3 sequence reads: CASSKVVEPHDLNGYTF. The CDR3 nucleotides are TGTGCCAGCAGCAAAGTGGTAGAACCCCATGATTTGAATGGCTACACCTTC.

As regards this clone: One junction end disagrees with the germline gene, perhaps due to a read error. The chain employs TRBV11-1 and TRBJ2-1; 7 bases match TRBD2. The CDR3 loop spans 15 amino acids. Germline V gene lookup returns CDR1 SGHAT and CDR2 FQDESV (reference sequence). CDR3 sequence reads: CASSSPGLSYNEQFF. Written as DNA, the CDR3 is TGTGCCAGCAGCTCCCCGGGACTATCCTACAATGAACAGTTCTTC.